The 22 T cell receptor beta chains listed next were all sequenced from one sample in a study of T cell responses to AZD1222 COVID-19 vaccine. Assay: immunoSEQ multiplex PCR; the TCRdb copy retains only in-frame clones and omits some. The data contain 130,000 or so clones, 84% of them singletons. The material sequenced was peripheral blood, taken 28 days after the second AZD1222 dose. All receptors derive from an adult who received the AZD1222 COVID-19 vaccine.

J is TRBJ1-2 and V is TRBV6-5; D gene unclear. The CDR3 spans 14 residues. Trimming removed 0 bases at V and 0 bases at J, with 5 bases between. Per germline, CDR1 MNHEY and CDR2 SVGAGI. Written as DNA, the CDR3 is TGTGCCAGCAGTTACTCCCACGCTAACTATGGCTACACCTTC. The encoded protein is CASSYSHANYGYTF.

The chain recombines TRBV30 with TRBJ1-3; D not resolved. This CDR3 contains 15 residues. V shed 0 bases and J shed 0 bases, with 9 bases lying between them. Per the germline V gene, CDR1 is GTSNPN and CDR2 is SVGIG (reference sequence). The CDR3 DNA follows: TGTGCCTGGAGTGTCAGATCGGGCTCTGGAAACACCATATATTTT. Residues: CAWSVRSGSGNTIYF.

The rearrangement uses TRBV5-1 and TRBJ1-5; a weak D match, TRBD1 (5 bases). The length of the CDR3 is 14 residues. Germline CDR1 and CDR2: SGHRS and YFSETQ. Trimming removed 1 base at V and 4 bases at J, with 9 bases between. The CDR3 DNA sequence: TGCGCCAGCAGCTTGCAGGGTTTAAATCAGCCCCAGCATTTT. Translation gives CASSLQGLNQPQHF.

This clone was seen more than once but under ten times. This rearrangement joins TRBV3-1 (or the pseudogene TRBV3-2) to TRBJ2-7; 8 bases map to TRBD1. The CDR3 sequence is 15 residues long. Trimming at V came to 4 bases and at J to 0 bases, leaving 5 bases not matched to a gene. CDR1 is LGHDT and CDR2 is YNNKEL in the germline V gene (reference sequence). CDR3 residues: CASSPRTGSSYEQYF. The CDR3 DNA reads TGTGCCAGCAGCCCTCGGACAGGGAGCTCCTACGAGCAGTACTTC.

V gene TRBV6-6 combines with J gene TRBJ2-1, with D possibly matching TRBD2 (7 bases). The CDR3 is 17 amino acids. The germline V and J ends were trimmed by 5 bases and 2 bases, with 19 bases remaining between them. CDR1 and CDR2 (germline): MNHNY, SVGAGI (reference sequence). The CDR3 is CASSLTSPGGAYNEQFF. The CDR3 DNA sequence: TGTGCCAGCAGTCTTACCTCCCCGGGGGGCGCCTACAATGAGCAGTTCTTC.

The CDR3 DNA sequence: TGTGCCAGTAGTATCGGGGGCGGTGGTCAGGAAAAACTGTTTTTT. Translation gives CASSIGGGGQEKLFF. The chain carries TRBV19 and TRBJ1-4; tentatively, D is TRBD1 (6 bases). V gave up 3 bases and J gave up 8 bases, with 16 bases separating them. The germline V gene encodes CDR1 LNHDA and CDR2 SQIVND (reference sequence). This CDR3 region has 15 residues.

This CDR3 is CASSVHKQSYVTEAFF. CDR3 in DNA: TGTGCCAGCAGCGTACATAAACAGAGTTATGTAACTGAAGCTTTCTTT. The rearrangement uses TRBV9 and TRBJ1-1; D remains ambiguous. This CDR3 has 16 residues. Trimming left V 1 base short and J 5 bases short, with 18 bases between. Germline CDR1 reads SGDLS; CDR2 reads YYNGEE.

This chain connects TRBV28 to TRBJ1-2, with 8 bases identical to TRBD1. Per the germline V gene, CDR1 is MDHEN and CDR2 is SYDVKM. Trimming removed 5 bases from V and 5 bases from J; junction bases left unmatched: 13. The CDR3 runs 16 residues. The CDR3, as DNA: TGTGCCAGCAGTCCGACCGGGACAGGCAACCGGTATGGCTACACCTTC. It translates to CASSPTGTGNRYGYTF.

This clone occurred a few times. This chain uses TRBV6-2 or TRBV6-3 with TRBJ1-1; perhaps TRBD1 as D (5 bases). The germline V gene encodes CDR1 MNHEY and CDR2 SVGEGT. The CDR3 consists of 17 residues. V dropped 4 bases and J dropped 4 bases, with 22 bases sitting between them. The CDR3 reads CASSSVQGTGGGTEAFF. CDR3 sequence (DNA): TGTGCCAGCAGTTCTGTTCAAGGGACGGGCGGTGGCACTGAAGCTTTCTTT.

This clone was detected once. The rearrangement uses TRBV6-6 and TRBJ2-3; 9 positions match TRBD1. Germline V lookup: CDR1 MNHNY, CDR2 SVGAGI (reference sequence). Trimming cost V 8 bases and J 4 bases; bases outside gene matches: 13. The CDR3 extends over 16 amino acids. Here the CDR3 reads CASDQMGQGVADTQYF. The DNA of the CDR3 is TGTGCCAGCGATCAAATGGGACAGGGCGTTGCAGATACGCAGTATTTT.

The rearrangement joins TRBV9 to TRBJ2-1, with no clear D. The germline V gene has CDR1 SGDLS and CDR2 YYNGEE. The CDR3 consists of 12 residues. V shed 4 bases and J shed 9 bases, with 11 bases lying between them. DNA of the CDR3: TGTGCCAGCAGCCTACAAGATGTTGAGCAGTTCTTC. This gives the protein CASSLQDVEQFF.

This clone was recorded only once. The chain employs TRBV4-2 and TRBJ2-1, with 10 bases fitting TRBD2. The V segment lost 1 base and the J segment 4 bases; nucleotides outside the gene matches: 7. Germline CDR1 LGHNA, CDR2 YNFKEQ. The CDR3 spans 17 residues. The CDR3, as DNA: TGTGCCAGCAGCCAAGGGGATAGCGGGGGGATTTACAATGAGCAGTTCTTC. Translated, it gives CASSQGDSGGIYNEQFF.

This clone was seen more than once but under ten times. The chain joins TRBV14 to TRBJ1-1; the D is unclear. CDR1 and CDR2 (germline): SGHDN, FVKESK. The CDR3 consists of 14 residues. V was clipped by 4 bases and J by 7 bases, with 16 bases between them. The CDR3 is CASSPLGRGGEAFF. CDR3 coding DNA: TGTGCCAGCAGCCCCCTTGGGCGTGGCGGTGAAGCTTTCTTT. Full variable domain (outside the CDR3, taken from reference TRBV14 and TRBJ1-1): EAGVTQFPSHSVIEKGQTVTLRCDPISGHDNLYWYRRVMGKEIKFLLHFVKESKQDESGMPNNRFLAERTGGTYSTLKVQPAELEDSGVYFCASSPLGRGGEAFFGQGTRLTVV.

This chain links TRBV7-3 with TRBJ2-1; a possible D gene is TRBD2 (7 bases). V shed 5 bases and J shed 4 bases, with 18 bases lying between them. Germline lookup yields CDR1 SGHTA and CDR2 FQGTGA. There are 16 residues in the CDR3. In nucleotides, the CDR3 is TGTGCCAGCAGCCCCGACGGTCGGGGGGCTTACAATGAGCAGTTCTTC. It specifies CASSPDGRGAYNEQFF. Filled out from reference TRBV7-3 and TRBJ2-1, the complete variable domain reads GAGVSQTPSNKVTEKGKYVELRCDPISGHTALYWYRQSLGQGPEFLIYFQGTGAADDSGLPNDRFFAVRPEGSVSTLKIQRTERGDSAVYLCASSPDGRGAYNEQFFGPGTRLTVL.

CDR3 residues: CASRETGANYGYTF. The DNA for the CDR3 is TGTGCCAGCAGGGAGACGGGCGCTAACTATGGCTACACCTTC. This rearrangement joins TRBV5-8 to TRBJ1-2, with D hard to call. The germline V gene encodes CDR1 SGHTS and CDR2 YDEGEE. The CDR3 extends over 14 amino acids. The V end lost 5 bases, the J end lost 0 bases, and 11 bases lay between the germline ends.

The chain joins TRBV28 to TRBJ1-5; the D gene is possibly TRBD1 (6 bases). CDR1 and CDR2 from the germline V gene are MDHEN and SYDVKM. This CDR3 is 16 amino acids long. Trimming cost V 5 bases and J 0 bases, with 14 bases left between them. CDR3 bases: TGTGCCAGCAGTCCGCCGACAGGACCTAGCAATCAGCCCCAGCATTTT. Translating gives CASSPPTGPSNQPQHF. Using reference TRBV28 and TRBJ1-5 for the parts outside the CDR3, the full variable domain is DVKVTQSSRYLVKRTGEKVFLECVQDMDHENMFWYRQDPGLGLRLIYFSYDVKMKEKGDIPEGYSVSREKKERFSLILESASTNQTSMYLCASSPPTGPSNQPQHFGDGTRLSIL.

The V call is TRBV28, the J call TRBJ2-7, with D possibly being TRBD1 (6 bases). This CDR3 has 13 residues. V was clipped by 7 bases and J by 2 bases, with 12 bases between them. Germline assignment: CDR1 MDHEN and CDR2 SYDVKM. CDR3 sequence (DNA): TGTGCCAGCAAGAGGGGGTTTCCCTACGAGCAGTACTTC. Protein sequence: CASKRGFPYEQYF.

The V and J genes are TRBV12-3 or TRBV12-4 and TRBJ2-5; D is perhaps TRBD2 (5 bases). The V end was cut by 3 bases, the J end by 3 bases, with 5 bases between. This CDR3 is 12 amino acids long. CDR3 sequence: CASSLEEETQYF. In nucleotides, the CDR3 is TGTGCCAGCAGTTTGGAGGAAGAGACCCAGTACTTC.

The chain carries TRBV19 and TRBJ1-1, with 7 bases identical to TRBD1. Trimming cost V 5 bases and J 4 bases; bases outside gene matches: 4. The CDR3 length is 13 residues. CDR1 and CDR2 from the germline V gene are LNHDA and SQIVND (reference sequence). The CDR3 loop is CASSVRDSTEAFF. The DNA for the CDR3 is TGTGCCAGTAGTGTCAGGGACAGCACTGAAGCTTTCTTT.

The chain carries TRBV30 and TRBJ1-3; no firm D call. Looked up from germline, CDR1 is GTSNPN and CDR2 is SVGIG (reference sequence). V was clipped by 4 bases and J by 1 base, with 8 bases between them. The CDR3 loop spans 13 amino acids. The CDR3 here is CAWILPSGNTIYF. CDR3 in DNA: TGTGCCTGGATCCTCCCTTCTGGAAACACCATATATTTT.

The chain is built from TRBV5-1 and TRBJ2-7, with TRBD1 identical over 9 bases. Unmatched junction bases numbered 3, after V lost 5 bases and J lost 3 bases. Germline V gives CDR1 SGHRS, CDR2 YFSETQ. This CDR3 region has 13 residues. This chain's CDR3 is CASRPGQGYEQYF. CDR3 bases: TGCGCCAGCAGACCGGGACAGGGCTACGAGCAGTACTTC.

The V call is TRBV28, the J call TRBJ1-2; tentative D call: TRBD1 (5 bases). The CDR3 loop spans 15 amino acids. Germline V gives CDR1 MDHEN, CDR2 SYDVKM. Trimming pared 2 bases from V and 5 bases from J, leaving 15 bases between. The CDR3 nucleotides are TGTGCCAGCAGTTTAAACCCGGGACCCTTGTATGGCTACACCTTC. Protein product: CASSLNPGPLYGYTF.